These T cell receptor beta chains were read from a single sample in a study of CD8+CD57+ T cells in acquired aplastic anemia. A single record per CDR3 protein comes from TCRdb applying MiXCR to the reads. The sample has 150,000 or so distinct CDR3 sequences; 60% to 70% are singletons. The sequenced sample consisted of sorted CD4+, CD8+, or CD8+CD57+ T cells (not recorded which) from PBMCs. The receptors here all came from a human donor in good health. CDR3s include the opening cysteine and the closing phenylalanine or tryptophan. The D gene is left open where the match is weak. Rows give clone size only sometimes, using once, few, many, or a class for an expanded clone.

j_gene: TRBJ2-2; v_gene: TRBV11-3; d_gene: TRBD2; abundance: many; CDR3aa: CASSLGAGTNTGELFF; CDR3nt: TGTGCCAGCAGCTTAGGAGCGGGAACGAACACCGGGGAGCTGTTTTTT
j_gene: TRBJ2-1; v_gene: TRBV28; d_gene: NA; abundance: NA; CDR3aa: CASSPDSSYNEQFF; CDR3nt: TGTGCCAGCAGCCCGGACAGCTCCTACAATGAGCAGTTCTTC
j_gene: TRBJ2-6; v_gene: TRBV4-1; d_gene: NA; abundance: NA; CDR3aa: CASSQYVGRSGANVLTF; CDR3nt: TGCGCCAGCAGCCAATATGTGGGCCGCTCTGGGGCCAACGTCCTGACTTTC
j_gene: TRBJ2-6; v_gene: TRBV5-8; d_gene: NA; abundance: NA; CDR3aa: CASSRYVLTF; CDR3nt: TGTGCCAGCAGCCGGTACGTCCTGACTTTC
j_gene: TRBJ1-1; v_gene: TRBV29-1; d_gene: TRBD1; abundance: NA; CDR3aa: CSVTGQTNTEAFF; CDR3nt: TGCAGCGTTACGGGACAGACGAACACTGAAGCTTTCTTT
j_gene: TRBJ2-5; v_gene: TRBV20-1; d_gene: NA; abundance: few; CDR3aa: CSAREGAVEGIPETQYF; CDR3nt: TGCAGTGCTAGAGAAGGGGCTGTTGAGGGGATCCCAGAGACCCAGTACTTC
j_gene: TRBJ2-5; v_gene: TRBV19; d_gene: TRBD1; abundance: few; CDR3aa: CATQRAGGVETQYF; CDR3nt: TGTGCCACCCAAAGGGCAGGGGGCGTAGAGACCCAGTACTTC
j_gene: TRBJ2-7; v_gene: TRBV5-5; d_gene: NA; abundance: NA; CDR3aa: CASSLDPAPYEQYF; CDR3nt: TGTGCCAGCAGCTTGGACCCCGCCCCCTACGAGCAGTACTTC
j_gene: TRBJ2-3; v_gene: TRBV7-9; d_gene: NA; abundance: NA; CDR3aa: CASGTGPAMDTQYF; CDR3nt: TGTGCCAGCGGGACTGGGCCGGCCATGGATACGCAGTATTTT
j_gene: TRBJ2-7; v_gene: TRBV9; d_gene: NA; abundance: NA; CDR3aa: CASSVAGQNEQYF; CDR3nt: TGTGCCAGCAGCGTAGCAGGACAGAACGAGCAGTACTTC
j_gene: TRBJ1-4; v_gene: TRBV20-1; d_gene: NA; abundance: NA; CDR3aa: CSARDRGGSNEKLFF; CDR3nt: TGCAGTGCTAGAGACAGGGGAGGATCTAATGAAAAACTGTTTTTT
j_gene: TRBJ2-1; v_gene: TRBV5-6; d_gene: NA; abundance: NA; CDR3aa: CASSPAGAYNEQFF; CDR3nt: TGTGCCAGCAGCCCAGCAGGGGCATACAATGAGCAGTTCTTC
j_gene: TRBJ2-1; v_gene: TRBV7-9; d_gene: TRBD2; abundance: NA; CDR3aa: CASSQTGTSNYNEQFF; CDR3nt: TGTGCCAGCAGCCAAACCGGGACTAGCAATTACAATGAGCAGTTCTTC
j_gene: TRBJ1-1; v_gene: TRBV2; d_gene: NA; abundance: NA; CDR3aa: CASSGGRTEAFF; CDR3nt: TGTGCCAGCAGTGGTGGGCGGACTGAAGCTTTCTTT
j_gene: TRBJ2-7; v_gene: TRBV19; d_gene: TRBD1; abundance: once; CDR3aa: CASSADRGATEQYF; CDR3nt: TGTGCCAGTAGTGCCGACAGGGGGGCAACCGAGCAGTACTTC
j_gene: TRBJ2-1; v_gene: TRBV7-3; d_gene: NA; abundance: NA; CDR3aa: CASSLTAFDERFF; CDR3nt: TGTGCCAGCAGCTTAACGGCTTTCGATGAGCGGTTCTTC
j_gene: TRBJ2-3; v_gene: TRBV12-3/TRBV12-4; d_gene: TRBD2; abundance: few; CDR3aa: CASSLMAGRVTDTQYF; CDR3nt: TGTGCCAGCAGTTTAATGGCAGGGAGGGTCACAGATACGCAGTATTTT
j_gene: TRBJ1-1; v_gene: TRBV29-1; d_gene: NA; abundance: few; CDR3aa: CSVVGLYNTEAFF; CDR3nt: TGCAGCGTTGTTGGATTGTATAACACTGAAGCTTTCTTT
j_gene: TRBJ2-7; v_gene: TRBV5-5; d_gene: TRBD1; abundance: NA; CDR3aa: CASSFTGAEQYF; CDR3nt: TGCGCCAGCAGCTTCACAGGGGCCGAGCAGTACTTC
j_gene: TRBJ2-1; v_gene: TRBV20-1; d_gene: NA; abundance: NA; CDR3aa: CSATPSDEQFF; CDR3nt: TGCAGTGCCACACCCTCGGATGAGCAGTTCTTC
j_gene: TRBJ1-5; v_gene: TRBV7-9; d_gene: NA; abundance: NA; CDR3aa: CASSSSLHQPQHF; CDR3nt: TGTGCCAGCAGCTCCTCTCTCCATCAGCCCCAGCATTTT
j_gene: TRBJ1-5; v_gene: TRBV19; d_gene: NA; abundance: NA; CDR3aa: CASSIDRKYQPQHF; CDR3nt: TGTGCCAGTAGTATAGATAGGAAATATCAGCCCCAGCATTTT
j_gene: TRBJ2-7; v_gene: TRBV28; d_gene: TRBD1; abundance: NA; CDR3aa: CASRTGPGQGIYYEQYF; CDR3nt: TGTGCCAGCAGGACAGGCCCGGGACAGGGGATTTACTACGAGCAGTACTTC
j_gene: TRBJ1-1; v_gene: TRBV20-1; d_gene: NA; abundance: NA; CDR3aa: CSARGVDTADTEAFF; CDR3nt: TGCAGTGCTAGGGGGGTGGACACCGCGGATACTGAAGCTTTCTTT
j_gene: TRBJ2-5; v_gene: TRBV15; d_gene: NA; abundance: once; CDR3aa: CATSRDQGTTETQYF; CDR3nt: TGTGCCACCAGCAGAGATCAGGGGACAACCGAGACCCAGTACTTC
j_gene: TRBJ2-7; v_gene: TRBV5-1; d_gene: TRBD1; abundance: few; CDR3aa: CASNDGTGAYEQYF; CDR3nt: TGCGCCAGCAACGATGGGACAGGGGCCTACGAGCAGTACTTC
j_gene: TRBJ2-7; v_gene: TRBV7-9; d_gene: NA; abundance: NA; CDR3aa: CASSLSARGGIFYEQYF; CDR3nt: TGTGCCAGCAGCTTATCGGCTCGTGGAGGGATATTCTACGAGCAGTACTTC